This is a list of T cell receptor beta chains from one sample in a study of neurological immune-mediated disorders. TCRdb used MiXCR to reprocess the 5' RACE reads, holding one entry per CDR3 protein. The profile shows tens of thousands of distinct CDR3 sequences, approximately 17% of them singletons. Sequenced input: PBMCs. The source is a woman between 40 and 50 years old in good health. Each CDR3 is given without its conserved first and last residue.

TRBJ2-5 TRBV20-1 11 SVARGNGETQY
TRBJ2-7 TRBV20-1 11 SAKTGDRYEQY
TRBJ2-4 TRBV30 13 AWIEGTGPKNIQY
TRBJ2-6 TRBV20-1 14 SARDLLGAGANVLT
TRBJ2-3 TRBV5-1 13 ASSSSGGASDTQY
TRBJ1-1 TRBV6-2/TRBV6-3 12 ASSQTRMNTEAF
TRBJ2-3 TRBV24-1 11 ATGQGGRDTQY
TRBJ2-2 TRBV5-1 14 ASSLDGTGNTGELF
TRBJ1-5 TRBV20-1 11 SARQGYNQPQH
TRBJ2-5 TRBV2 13 ASRGTRAVQETQY
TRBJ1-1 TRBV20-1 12 SAKEGSENTEAF
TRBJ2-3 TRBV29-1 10 SGGTGGDIHY
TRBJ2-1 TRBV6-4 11 ASSDSMSGEEF
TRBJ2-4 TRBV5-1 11 ASSFDRVDIQY
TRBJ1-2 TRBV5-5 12 VSIWPGTGEGYT
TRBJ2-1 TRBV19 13 ASRRGPSSYNEQF
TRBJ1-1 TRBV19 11 ASRRKGGTEAF